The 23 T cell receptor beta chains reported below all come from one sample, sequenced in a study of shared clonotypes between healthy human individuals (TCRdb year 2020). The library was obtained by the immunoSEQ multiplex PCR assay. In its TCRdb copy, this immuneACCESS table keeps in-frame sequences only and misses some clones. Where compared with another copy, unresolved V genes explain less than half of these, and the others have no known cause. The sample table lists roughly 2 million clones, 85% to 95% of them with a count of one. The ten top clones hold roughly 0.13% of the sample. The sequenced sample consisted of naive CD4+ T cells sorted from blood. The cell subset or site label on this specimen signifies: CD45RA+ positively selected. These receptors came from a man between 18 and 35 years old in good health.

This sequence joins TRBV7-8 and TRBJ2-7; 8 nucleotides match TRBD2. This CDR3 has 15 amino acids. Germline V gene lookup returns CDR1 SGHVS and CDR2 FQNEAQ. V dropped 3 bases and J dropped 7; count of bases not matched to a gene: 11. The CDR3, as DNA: TGTGCCAGCAGCTTTTTTACGGGAGGGCCGAAGGAGCAGTACTTC. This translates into CASSFFTGGPKEQYF.

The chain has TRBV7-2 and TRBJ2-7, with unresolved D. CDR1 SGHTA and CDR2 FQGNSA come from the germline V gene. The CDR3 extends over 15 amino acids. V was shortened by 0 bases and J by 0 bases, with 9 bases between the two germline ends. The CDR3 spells CASSLAGLSSYEQYF. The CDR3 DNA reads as TGTGCCAGCAGCTTAGCGGGGTTGAGCTCCTACGAGCAGTACTTC.

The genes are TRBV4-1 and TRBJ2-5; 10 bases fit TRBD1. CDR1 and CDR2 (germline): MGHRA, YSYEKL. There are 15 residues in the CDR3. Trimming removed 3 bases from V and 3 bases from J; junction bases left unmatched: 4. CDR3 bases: TGCGCCAGCAGCCATGGACAGGGGGTGGAAGAGACCCAGTACTTC. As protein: CASSHGQGVEETQYF.

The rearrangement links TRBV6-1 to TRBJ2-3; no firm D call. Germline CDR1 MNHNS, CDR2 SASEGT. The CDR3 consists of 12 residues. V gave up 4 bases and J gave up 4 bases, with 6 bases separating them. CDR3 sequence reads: CASSVNADTQYF. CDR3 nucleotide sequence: TGTGCCAGCAGTGTTAATGCAGATACGCAGTATTTT.

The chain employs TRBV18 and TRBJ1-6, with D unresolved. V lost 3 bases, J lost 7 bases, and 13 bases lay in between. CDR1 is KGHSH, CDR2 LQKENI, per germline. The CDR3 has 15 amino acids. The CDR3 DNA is TGTGCCAGCTCACCGCAGGAGGTTTTGAATTCACCCCTCCACTTT. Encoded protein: CASSPQEVLNSPLHF.

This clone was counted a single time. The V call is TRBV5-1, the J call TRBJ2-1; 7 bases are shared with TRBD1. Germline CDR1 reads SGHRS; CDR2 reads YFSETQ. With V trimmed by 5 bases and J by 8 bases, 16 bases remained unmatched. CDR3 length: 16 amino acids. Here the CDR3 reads CASRPLPTTGVDEQFF. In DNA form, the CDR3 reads TGCGCCAGCAGGCCATTGCCCACCACAGGGGTCGATGAGCAGTTCTTC.

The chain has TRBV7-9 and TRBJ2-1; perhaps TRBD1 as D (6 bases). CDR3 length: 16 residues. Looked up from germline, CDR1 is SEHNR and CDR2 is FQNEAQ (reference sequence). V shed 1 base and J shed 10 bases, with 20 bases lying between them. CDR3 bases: TGTGCCAGCAGCTTAGGTAATAGCGCAGGGACATCGGAGCAGTTCTTC. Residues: CASSLGNSAGTSEQFF.

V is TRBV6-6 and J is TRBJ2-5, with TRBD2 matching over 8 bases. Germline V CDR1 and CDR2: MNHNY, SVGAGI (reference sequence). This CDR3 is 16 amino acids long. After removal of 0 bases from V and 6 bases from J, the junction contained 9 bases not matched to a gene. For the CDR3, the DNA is TGTGCCAGCAGTTACTCGGCGACTAGCGATGGGAAGACCCAGTACTTC. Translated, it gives CASSYSATSDGKTQYF.

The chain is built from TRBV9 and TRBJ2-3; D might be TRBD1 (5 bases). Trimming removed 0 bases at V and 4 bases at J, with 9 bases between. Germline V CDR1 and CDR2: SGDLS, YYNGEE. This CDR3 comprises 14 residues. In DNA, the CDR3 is TGTGCCAGCAGCGTAGACCAGGGTTCAGATACGCAGTATTTT. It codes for CASSVDQGSDTQYF.

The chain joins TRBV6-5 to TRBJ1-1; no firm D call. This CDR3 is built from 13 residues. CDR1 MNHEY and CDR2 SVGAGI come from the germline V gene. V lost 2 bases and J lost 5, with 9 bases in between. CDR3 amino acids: CASSYTGWTEAFF. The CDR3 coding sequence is TGTGCCAGCAGTTACACGGGTTGGACTGAAGCTTTCTTT.

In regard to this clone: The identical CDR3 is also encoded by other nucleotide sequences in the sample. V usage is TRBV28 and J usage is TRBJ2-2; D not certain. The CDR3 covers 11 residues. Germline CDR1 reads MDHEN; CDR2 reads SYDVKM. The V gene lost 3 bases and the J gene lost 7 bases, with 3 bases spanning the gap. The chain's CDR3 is CASSLVGELFF. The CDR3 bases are TGTGCCAGCAGTTTGGTCGGGGAGCTGTTTTTT.

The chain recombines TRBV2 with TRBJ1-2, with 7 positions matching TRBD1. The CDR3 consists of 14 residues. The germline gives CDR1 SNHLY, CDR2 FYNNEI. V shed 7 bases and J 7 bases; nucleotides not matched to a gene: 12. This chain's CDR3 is CASNNNRGSGGYTF. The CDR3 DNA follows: TGTGCCAGCAATAATAACAGGGGCTCAGGTGGCTACACCTTC.

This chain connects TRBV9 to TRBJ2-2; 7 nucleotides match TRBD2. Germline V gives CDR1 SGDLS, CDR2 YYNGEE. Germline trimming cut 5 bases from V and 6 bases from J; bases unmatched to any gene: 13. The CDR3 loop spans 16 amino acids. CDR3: CASSMWAGEVSGELFF. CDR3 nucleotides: TGTGCCAGCAGTATGTGGGCGGGAGAGGTTTCCGGGGAGCTGTTTTTT.

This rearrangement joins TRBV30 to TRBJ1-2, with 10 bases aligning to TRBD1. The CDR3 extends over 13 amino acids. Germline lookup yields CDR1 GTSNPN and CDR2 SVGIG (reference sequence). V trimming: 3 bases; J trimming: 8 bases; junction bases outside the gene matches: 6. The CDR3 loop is CAWRAGTGEGYTF. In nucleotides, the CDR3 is TGTGCCTGGAGGGCCGGGACAGGGGAGGGCTACACCTTC.

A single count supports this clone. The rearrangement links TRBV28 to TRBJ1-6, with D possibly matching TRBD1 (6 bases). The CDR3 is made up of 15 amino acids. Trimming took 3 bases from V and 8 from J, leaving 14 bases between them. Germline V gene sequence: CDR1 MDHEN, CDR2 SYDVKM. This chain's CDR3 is CASSFGGLYDSPLHF. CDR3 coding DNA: TGTGCCAGCAGTTTCGGGGGGCTATATGATTCACCCCTCCACTTT.

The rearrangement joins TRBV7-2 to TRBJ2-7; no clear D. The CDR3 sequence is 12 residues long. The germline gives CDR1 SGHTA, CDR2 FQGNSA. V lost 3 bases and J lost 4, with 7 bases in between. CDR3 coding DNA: TGTGCCAGCAGCTTCGACATTTACGAGCAGTACTTC. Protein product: CASSFDIYEQYF. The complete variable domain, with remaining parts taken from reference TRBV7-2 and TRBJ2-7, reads GAGVSQSPSNKVTEKGKDVELRCDPISGHTALYWYRQSLGQGLEFLIYFQGNSAPDKSGLPSDRFSAERTGGSVSTLTIQRTQQEDSAVYLCASSFDIYEQYFGPGTRLTVT.

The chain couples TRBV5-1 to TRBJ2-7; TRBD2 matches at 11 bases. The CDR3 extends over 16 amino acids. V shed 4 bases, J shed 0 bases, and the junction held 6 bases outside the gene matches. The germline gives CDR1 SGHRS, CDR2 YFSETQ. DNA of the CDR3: TGCGCCAGCAGCGGTACTAGCGGGGGAAGCTCCTACGAGCAGTACTTC. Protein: CASSGTSGGSSYEQYF.

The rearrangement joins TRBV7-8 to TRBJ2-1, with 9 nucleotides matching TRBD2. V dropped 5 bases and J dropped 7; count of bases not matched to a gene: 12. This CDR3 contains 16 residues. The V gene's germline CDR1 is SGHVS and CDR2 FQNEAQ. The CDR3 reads CASSKGRGGIENEQFF. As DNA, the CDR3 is TGTGCCAGCAGCAAAGGGCGGGGGGGCATTGAGAATGAGCAGTTCTTC.

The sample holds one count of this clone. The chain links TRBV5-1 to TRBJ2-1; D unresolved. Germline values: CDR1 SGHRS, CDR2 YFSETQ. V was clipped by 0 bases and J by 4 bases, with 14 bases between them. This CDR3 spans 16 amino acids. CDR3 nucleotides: TGCGCCAGCAGCTTGGCCGGCGCACCAATATACAATGAGCAGTTCTTC. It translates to CASSLAGAPIYNEQFF.

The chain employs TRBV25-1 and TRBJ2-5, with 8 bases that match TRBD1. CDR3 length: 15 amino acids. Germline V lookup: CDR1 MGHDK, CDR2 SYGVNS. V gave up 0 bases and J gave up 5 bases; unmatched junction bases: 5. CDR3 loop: CASSEYTGGIETQYF. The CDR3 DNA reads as TGTGCCAGCAGTGAATATACAGGGGGAATTGAGACCCAGTACTTC. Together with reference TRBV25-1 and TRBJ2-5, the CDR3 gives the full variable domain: EADIYQTPRYLVIGTGKKITLECSQTMGHDKMYWYQQDPGMELHLIHYSYGVNSTEKGDLSSESTVSRIRTEHFPLTLESARPSHTSQYLCASSEYTGGIETQYFGPGTRLLVL.

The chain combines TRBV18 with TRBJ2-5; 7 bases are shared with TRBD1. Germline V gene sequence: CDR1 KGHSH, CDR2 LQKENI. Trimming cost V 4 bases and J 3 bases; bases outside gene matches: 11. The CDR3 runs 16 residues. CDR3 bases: TGTGCCAGCTCACGACTTCAGGGGGTAGTGGAAGAGACCCAGTACTTC. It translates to CASSRLQGVVEETQYF. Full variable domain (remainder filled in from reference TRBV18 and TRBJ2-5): NAGVMQNPRHLVRRRGQEARLRCSPMKGHSHVYWYRQLPEEGLKFMVYLQKENIIDESGMPKERFSAEFPKEGPSILRIQQVVRGDSAAYFCASSRLQGVVEETQYFGPGTRLLVL.

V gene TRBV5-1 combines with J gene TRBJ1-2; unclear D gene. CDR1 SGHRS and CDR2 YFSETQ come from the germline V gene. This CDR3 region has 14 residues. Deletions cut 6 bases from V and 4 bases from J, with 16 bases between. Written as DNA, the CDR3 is TGCGCCAGCACCGCTGACACCCTGGGCTATGGCTACACCTTC. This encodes CASTADTLGYGYTF.

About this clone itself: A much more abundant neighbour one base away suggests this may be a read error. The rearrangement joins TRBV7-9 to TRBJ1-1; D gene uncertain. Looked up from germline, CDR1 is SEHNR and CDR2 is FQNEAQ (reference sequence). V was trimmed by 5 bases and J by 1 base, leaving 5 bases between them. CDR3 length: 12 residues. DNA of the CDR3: TGTGCCAGCAGCCACCCGAACACTGAAGCTTTCTTT. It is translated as CASSHPNTEAFF.